What follows are 14 T cell receptor beta chains derived from one specimen sequenced in a study of Ad26.COV2.S vaccination and SARS-CoV-2 variants. Here immunoSEQ multiplex PCR was the method, and the copy in TCRdb shows in-frame clones only, minus some. The top ten clones hold about 12% of a sample with hundreds of thousands of clones, more than 80% of them seen once. Treatment of the sample: roughly 18 received Ad26.COV2.S at low or high dose, single or two shots; several received placebo; per-sample allocation not given. On day 63 after the first injection, vaccine and placebo recipients gave samples. The sequences come from peripheral blood, collected in a trial of Ad26.COV2.S vaccine versus placebo. All receptors derive from a person aged 18-60 years who received the Ad26.COV2.S COVID-19 vaccine or a placebo.

V usage is TRBV14 and J usage is TRBJ2-5; 11 bases are a match to TRBD1. Per the germline V gene, CDR1 is SGHDN and CDR2 is FVKESK. Trimming took 0 bases from V and 2 from J; bases not matched to a gene: 2. This CDR3 is 16 amino acids long. CDR3 amino acids: CASSQEGTGGQETQYF. In DNA form, the CDR3 reads TGTGCCAGCAGCCAAGAAGGGACAGGGGGACAAGAGACCCAGTACTTC.

This chain uses TRBV25-1 with TRBJ1-5; a possible D gene is TRBD1 (6 bases). The CDR3 length is 12 residues. CDR1 and CDR2 (germline): MGHDK, SYGVNS. The V end lost 7 bases, the J end lost 5 bases, and 9 bases lay between the germline ends. CDR3 sequence reads: CASNRDDQPQHF. In DNA, the CDR3 is TGTGCCAGCAACAGGGATGATCAGCCCCAGCATTTT.

The rearrangement links TRBV7-9 to TRBJ1-2; no clear D. V was clipped by 0 bases and J by 10 bases, with 12 bases between them. The CDR3 extends over 13 amino acids. Germline V gives CDR1 SEHNR, CDR2 FQNEAQ (reference sequence). DNA for the CDR3: TGTGCCAGCAGCTTAGCTGAAAGGGTCGCCTACACCTTC. Amino acid sequence: CASSLAERVAYTF.

The chain carries TRBV5-1 and TRBJ2-1; either TRBD1 or TRBD2 may fit D (5 bases each). The ends were cut back, 7 bases at V and 10 bases at J, with 15 bases in the middle. Germline lookup yields CDR1 SGHRS and CDR2 YFSETQ. The CDR3 runs to 12 residues. CDR3 in amino acids: CASEGSRREQFF. CDR3 bases: TGCGCCAGCGAGGGGAGTAGGCGGGAGCAGTTCTTC. The full variable domain, in which reference TRBV5-1 and TRBJ2-1 provide the parts outside the CDR3, is KAGVTQTPRYLIKTRGQQVTLSCSPISGHRSVSWYQQTPGQGLQFLFEYFSETQRNKGNFPGRFSGRQFSNSRSEMNVSTLELGDSALYLCASEGSRREQFFGPGTRLTVL.

This chain connects TRBV29-1 to TRBJ2-2; 12 nucleotides match TRBD1. V was clipped by 1 base and J by 3 bases; unmatched bases: 9. CDR3 size: 18 residues. The germline gives CDR1 SQVTM, CDR2 ANQGSEA. This CDR3 reads CSVEVTGQGAIYTGELFF. The DNA for the CDR3 is TGCAGCGTTGAAGTGACGGGACAGGGGGCTATATACACCGGGGAGCTGTTTTTT.

This chain connects TRBV30 to TRBJ2-3; 7 bases are a match to TRBD2. CDR1 is GTSNPN, CDR2 SVGIG, per germline (reference sequence). This CDR3 contains 15 residues. V trimming: 4 bases; J trimming: 2 bases; junction bases outside the gene matches: 9. The CDR3 sequence: CAWKVKGLHTDTQYF. The CDR3 region has the DNA TGTGCCTGGAAAGTTAAGGGACTACACACAGATACGCAGTATTTT.

The V call is TRBV6-2 or TRBV6-3, the J call TRBJ2-3; D call uncertain. CDR1 is MNHEY, CDR2 SVGEGT, per germline. The CDR3 contains 13 residues. V was shortened by 0 bases and J by 3 bases, with 4 bases between the two germline ends. CDR3 loop: CASSYSGTDTQYF. The CDR3, as DNA: TGTGCCAGCAGTTACTCAGGGACAGATACGCAGTATTTT.

This clone was found once. The chain recombines TRBV11-3 with TRBJ2-1, with TRBD2 matching 8 bases. This CDR3 is built from 15 residues. Germline-derived CDR1 and CDR2 are SGHNT and YENEEA. V trimming: 5 bases; J trimming: 9 bases; junction bases outside the gene matches: 12. Written as DNA, the CDR3 is TGTGCCAGCAGCCCGGTCACGGGAGGGGAGGGTGAGCAGTTCTTC. Its translation: CASSPVTGGEGEQFF.

The V gene is TRBV24-1, the J gene TRBJ2-5; TRBD1 is a possible D gene (5 bases). V was shortened by 5 bases and J by 3 bases, with 9 bases between the two germline ends. The CDR3 totals 13 residues. The germline V gene has CDR1 KGHDR and CDR2 SFDVKD. The CDR3 nucleotides read TGTGCCACCAGTGGGACACCTGAAGAGACCCAGTACTTC. Protein: CATSGTPEETQYF.

This clone was seen just once. The V and J genes are TRBV5-1 and TRBJ1-2, with D uncertain. Germline V gene sequence: CDR1 SGHRS, CDR2 YFSETQ. With 1 base removed from V and 8 bases from J, the gap between germline ends came to 15 bases. The CDR3 is made up of 14 amino acids. CDR3 bases: TGCGCCAGCAGCTTGCACGGGGAGGTAGAAGGCTACACCTTC. Translation: CASSLHGEVEGYTF. The full variable domain, rest sourced from reference TRBV5-1 and TRBJ1-2, is KAGVTQTPRYLIKTRGQQVTLSCSPISGHRSVSWYQQTPGQGLQFLFEYFSETQRNKGNFPGRFSGRQFSNSRSEMNVSTLELGDSALYLCASSLHGEVEGYTFGSGTRLTVV.

The chain has TRBV4-1 and TRBJ1-6; D remains ambiguous. Germline V gene sequence: CDR1 MGHRA, CDR2 YSYEKL. The length of the CDR3 is 18 residues. Trimming removed 0 bases from V and 9 bases from J, with 21 bases in between. This CDR3 reads CASSQDFLRTGKISPLHF. The CDR3 DNA sequence: TGCGCCAGCAGCCAAGACTTTTTAAGGACCGGGAAAATTTCACCCCTCCACTTT.

The chain has TRBV12-5 and TRBJ1-3; D perhaps matches TRBD1 (6 bases). This CDR3 is 17 amino acids long. Germline V lookup: CDR1 LGHNT, CDR2 FRNRAP. V was clipped by 3 bases and J by 0 bases, with 15 bases between them. CDR3 sequence reads: CASGFSTGPNSGNTIYF. CDR3 in DNA: TGTGCTAGTGGTTTCTCGACAGGCCCTAACTCTGGAAACACCATATATTTT.

The table lists this clone with a count of one. The rearrangement joins TRBV3-1 (or the pseudogene TRBV3-2) to TRBJ2-3, with 9 bases identical to TRBD2. The CDR3 length is 17 residues. Per germline, CDR1 LGHDT and CDR2 YNNKEL (reference sequence). Trimming at V came to 6 bases and at J to 5 bases, leaving 15 bases not matched to a gene. The CDR3 nucleotides are TGTGCCAGCAGGCCAAACCACGCGGGAGGGCCGAAAGATACGCAGTATTTT. Translating gives CASRPNHAGGPKDTQYF.

This chain uses TRBV6-2 or TRBV6-3 with TRBJ2-5; D not certain. V gave up 2 bases and J gave up 1 base, with 5 bases separating them. This CDR3 contains 13 residues. Germline lookup yields CDR1 MNHEY and CDR2 SVGEGT. The CDR3 DNA sequence: TGTGCCAGCAGTTACAGGCCCCAAGAGACCCAGTACTTC. It yields the protein CASSYRPQETQYF.